The 21 T cell receptor beta chains below come from one sample, sequenced in a study of blood T cell repertoires in COVID-19. TCRdb keeps only in-frame clones here, not all; method: immunoSEQ multiplex PCR. The data contain 210,000 or so clones, just under 90% of them singletons. Sequencing was done on a sample of peripheral blood. These receptors were collected from a man aged 25 to 40 with COVID-19, enrolled during active disease.

This chain links TRBV2 with TRBJ2-6; TRBD2 matches at 7 bases. The CDR3 consists of 15 residues. Per germline, CDR1 SNHLY and CDR2 FYNNEI. The ends lost 5 bases at V and 4 bases at J; junction bases unmatched: 5. The CDR3 DNA reads as TGTGCCAGCAGTCAACTAGCGCAGGGGGCCAACGTCCTGACTTTC. Amino acids: CASSQLAQGANVLTF.

V and J are TRBV7-9 and TRBJ1-6; 9 nucleotides line up with TRBD1. The CDR3 is 15 residues long. Germline V CDR1 and CDR2: SEHNR, FQNEAQ (reference sequence). J lost 7 bases, V lost 5 bases, and 6 bases had no gene match. The DNA for the CDR3 is TGTGCCAGCAGCGTTGGACAGGGGCAGAATTCACCCCTCCACTTT. The encoded protein is CASSVGQGQNSPLHF.

This chain links TRBV2 with TRBJ1-3; tentatively, D is TRBD1 (6 bases). Germline CDR1 is SNHLY and CDR2 is FYNNEI. This CDR3 contains 17 residues. V was clipped by 10 bases and J by 0 bases, with 22 bases between them. The CDR3 nucleotides are TGTGCCAATGTAGGGTCCCAGGGGATGAGCTCTGGAAACACCATATATTTT. This translates into CANVGSQGMSSGNTIYF. Full variable domain (remainder filled in from reference TRBV2 and TRBJ1-3): EPEVTQTPSHQVTQMGQEVILRCVPISNHLYFYWYRQILGQKVEFLVSFYNNEISEKSEIFDDQFSVERPDGSNFTLKIRSTKLEDSAMYFCANVGSQGMSSGNTIYFGEGSWLTVV.

V is TRBV15 and J is TRBJ1-5, with 7 positions matching TRBD1. Germline CDR1 LNHNV, CDR2 YYDKDF (reference sequence). V trimming: 10 bases; J trimming: 3 bases; junction bases outside the gene matches: 6. The CDR3 loop spans 13 amino acids. This CDR3 reads CAIQDRINQPQHF. The CDR3 region has the DNA TGTGCCATCCAGGACAGGATCAATCAGCCCCAGCATTTT.

This clone has just one count. The V gene is TRBV7-2, the J gene TRBJ1-5; D is uncertain. Germline V gene data show CDR1 as SGHTA and CDR2 as FQGNSA. Trimming took off 5 bases at V and 2 bases at J, with 4 bases between the two ends. The CDR3 contains 12 residues. CDR3 in DNA: TGTGCCAGCAGCCAGGGCAATCAGCCCCAGCATTTT. Translating gives CASSQGNQPQHF.

The rearrangement joins TRBV2 to TRBJ1-5; possible D gene TRBD1, 6 bases. The CDR3 spans 13 residues. V lost 6 bases to trimming and J lost 7 bases, with 13 bases between them. Germline V gives CDR1 SNHLY, CDR2 FYNNEI. Here the CDR3 reads CASSPYDRQPQHF. The CDR3, as DNA: TGTGCCAGCAGCCCATACGACAGGCAGCCCCAGCATTTT.

The chain recombines TRBV7-2 with TRBJ1-5, with D unclear. The germline V and J ends were trimmed by 2 bases and 2 bases, with 10 bases remaining between them. Germline values: CDR1 SGHTA, CDR2 FQGNSA. This CDR3 contains 15 residues. The CDR3 region has the DNA TGTGCCAGCAGCTTATTACAGACGGGCAATCAGCCCCAGCATTTT. This translates into CASSLLQTGNQPQHF.

As DNA, the CDR3 is TGTGCCAGCTCACGCGGGACAGGGGGCGAAGCTTTCTTT. Its translation: CASSRGTGGEAFF. This chain connects TRBV18 to TRBJ1-1; 12 nucleotides align to TRBD1. The germline CDR1 and CDR2 sequences are KGHSH and LQKENI. The CDR3 length is 13 residues. V dropped 4 bases and J dropped 8; count of bases not matched to a gene: 2.

The chain couples TRBV14 to TRBJ1-2, with TRBD1 matching 9 bases. The CDR3 is 13 residues long. Germline assignment: CDR1 SGHDN and CDR2 FVKESK. V was pared by 4 bases and J by 5 bases, with 2 bases of the junction left unmatched. CDR3 region: CASSPDRGYGYTF. Written as DNA, the CDR3 is TGTGCCAGCAGCCCTGACAGGGGGTATGGCTACACCTTC.

This chain links TRBV11-2 with TRBJ2-2; 10 positions agree with TRBD1. CDR1 and CDR2 (germline): SGHAT, FQNNGV. This CDR3 has 15 amino acids. The V gene end was trimmed by 2 bases and the J gene end by 6 bases; junction bases not matched to a gene: 3. CDR3: CASSLWGQGPGELFF. Here the CDR3 DNA reads TGTGCCAGCAGCTTATGGGGACAGGGGCCCGGGGAGCTGTTTTTT.

The chain is built from TRBV27 and TRBJ2-2, with D unresolved. The CDR3 covers 14 residues. Trimming left V 5 bases short and J 3 bases short, with 10 bases between. Germline loops: CDR1 MNHEY, CDR2 SMNVEV (reference sequence). CDR3 sequence reads: CASSEDRYTGELFF. For the CDR3, the DNA is TGTGCCAGCAGTGAGGATAGGTACACCGGGGAGCTGTTTTTT.

The chain joins TRBV5-8 to TRBJ2-5; 9 bases are shared with TRBD1. Germline CDR1 and CDR2: SGHTS and YDEGEE. CDR3 length equals 15 residues. Losses at the gene ends were 4 bases for V and 0 bases for J; bases not matched to a gene: 4. The CDR3 DNA is TGTGCCAGCAGCGGGGGACAGGGCTACCAAGAGACCCAGTACTTC. Amino acids: CASSGGQGYQETQYF.

This clone was picked up one time. The chain carries TRBV15 and TRBJ2-7, with 12 bases matching TRBD1. The CDR3 is 20 residues long. Germline V gives CDR1 LNHNV, CDR2 YYDKDF (reference sequence). J was trimmed by 2 bases and V by 0 bases; bases with no gene match: 14. CDR3 DNA: TGTGCCACCAGCAGAGATTGGGCAACTTCGGGACAGGGGGCTCCCTACGAGCAGTACTTC. It codes for CATSRDWATSGQGAPYEQYF. The full variable domain, with the rest looked up from reference TRBV15 and TRBJ2-7, is DAMVIQNPRYQVTQFGKPVTLSCSQTLNHNVMYWYQQKSSQAPKLLFHYYDKDFNNEADTPDNFQSRRPNTSFCFLDIRSPGLGDTAMYLCATSRDWATSGQGAPYEQYFGPGTRLTVT.

The sample holds one count of this clone. The J gene is TRBJ1-1, the V gene TRBV5-6; a weak D match, TRBD1 (6 bases). Deletions cut 0 bases from V and 11 bases from J, with 8 bases between. The CDR3 runs 11 residues. Looked up from germline, CDR1 is SGHDT and CDR2 is YYEEEE. This chain's CDR3 is CASSLAGDAFF. As DNA, the CDR3 is TGTGCCAGCAGCTTGGCAGGGGACGCTTTCTTT.

The genes are TRBV11-1 and TRBJ2-7, with TRBD1 identical over 8 bases. This CDR3 is built from 14 residues. J was trimmed by 3 bases and V by 5 bases; bases with no gene match: 6. Germline V CDR1 and CDR2: SGHAT, FQDESV (reference sequence). CDR3 protein: CASSLGTGFYEQYF. The CDR3 DNA sequence: TGTGCCAGCAGCCTCGGGACAGGATTCTACGAGCAGTACTTC.

The rearrangement links TRBV5-1 to TRBJ2-2; 9 bases are shared with TRBD1. Looked up from germline, CDR1 is SGHRS and CDR2 is YFSETQ. V dropped 3 bases and J dropped 4; count of bases not matched to a gene: 7. The length of the CDR3 is 16 residues. CDR3 region: CASSWGTGMITGELFF. In DNA, the CDR3 is TGCGCCAGCAGCTGGGGGACAGGGATGATCACCGGGGAGCTGTTTTTT. The whole variable domain, filled in from reference TRBV5-1 and TRBJ2-2, reads KAGVTQTPRYLIKTRGQQVTLSCSPISGHRSVSWYQQTPGQGLQFLFEYFSETQRNKGNFPGRFSGRQFSNSRSEMNVSTLELGDSALYLCASSWGTGMITGELFFGEGSRLTVL.

The rearrangement links TRBV21-1 to TRBJ1-2; the DNA was not compared with TRBD1, the D call given in the table. TRBV21-1 is reported as a pseudogene. This CDR3 is built from 15 residues. CDR3 sequence (DNA): TGTGCCAGCAGCAAAGAAGGGGCAATTAACTATGGCTACACCTTC. Translated, it gives CASSKEGAINYGYTF.

This rearrangement joins TRBV7-2 to TRBJ2-1; TRBD2 agrees at 16 bases. Trimming at V came to 4 bases and at J to 8 bases, leaving 8 bases not matched to a gene. The CDR3 is 17 amino acids. CDR1 and CDR2 from the germline V gene are SGHTA and FQGNSA. The CDR3 DNA follows: TGTGCCAGCAGCTGGGGGACTAGCGGGAGGGCAGGCGATGAGCAGTTCTTC. Protein: CASSWGTSGRAGDEQFF.

The rearrangement uses TRBV30 and TRBJ2-1, with a weak D call TRBD2 (5 bases). The V and J ends lost 2 bases and 0 bases respectively, with 8 bases between them. The CDR3 spans 14 residues. The germline V gene encodes CDR1 GTSNPN and CDR2 SVGIG (reference sequence). The CDR3: CAWSTGSSYNEQFF. The CDR3 DNA is TGTGCCTGGAGTACGGGGAGCTCCTACAATGAGCAGTTCTTC.

This chain connects TRBV6-5 to TRBJ1-5; a possible D gene is TRBD1 (5 bases). The CDR3 runs to 14 residues. CDR1 and CDR2 (germline): MNHEY, SVGAGI. Trimming took off 10 bases at V and 4 bases at J, with 17 bases between the two ends. The CDR3 DNA is TGTGCCACCGCCAAATGGAGGGGTAATCAGCCCCAGCATTTT. Encoded protein: CATAKWRGNQPQHF.

This rearrangement joins TRBV7-2 to TRBJ2-3; no clear D. The CDR3 has 13 amino acids. Trimming left V 5 bases short and J 1 base short, with 7 bases between. Germline CDR1 and CDR2: SGHTA and FQGNSA. CDR3 DNA: TGTGCCAGCAGCAAATCCGGCACAGATACGCAGTATTTT. Translation: CASSKSGTDTQYF.